The clone carrying this T cell receptor (beta chain) was detected many times. The antigen remains undetermined. The CDR3 contains 14 residues. CDR1 is SGHRS, CDR2 YFSETQ, per germline. The V end was cut by 4 bases, the J end by 8 bases, with 16 bases between. This entry is derived from a study of CD8 T cells in ankylosing spondylitis. Study-wide results and limits: Seemingly characteristic of ankylosing spondylitis blood was a TCR beta motif consisting of about 8 highly homologous variants. Disease-linked clones were reportedly significantly enriched in matched ankylosing spondylitis synovial fluid. Prior work had noted some motif variants in reactive arthritis blood and synovial fluid. A CD8+ phenotype characterized the disease-linked clones, which were relatively rare in peripheral blood.

By quantitative 5'-RACE with molecular barcodes, the TCR beta libraries were made. MiXCR, applied by TCRdb to the 5' RACE reads, yields one record per CDR3 protein. The table shows fewer than 450,000 distinct CDR3 sequences, with approximately 17% occurring only once. This clonotype was sampled from a male donor with ankylosing spondylitis. The source material was blood, either unsorted or a sorted T cell fraction (not recorded which). The chain recombines TRBV5-1 with TRBJ2-4; tentatively, D is TRBD1 or TRBD2 (6 bases each). CDR3: CASSPGQRLDIQYF. As DNA, the CDR3 is TGCGCCAGCAGCCCTGGACAGCGACTAGACATTCAGTACTTC.